Below, 21 T cell receptor beta chains from the same sample are listed, as sequenced in a study of identical twins (TCRdb year 2016). The method behind the library was 5' RACE. Sequencing used an Illumina HiSeq 2000. TCRdb redid the processing of the public reads, applying fastp at Q25 and MiXCR, and retained in-frame beta chains. CDR3 protein sequences are deduplicated, and each keeps its most common genes and DNA. The sample table lists fewer than 250,000 distinct CDR3 sequences, about a sixth of them with a count of one. The top ten clones comprise over 35% of the sample. This sample was also put to use in a study of T cells expressing NK-cell markers.

Sequencing was done on a sample of CD8+ T cells sorted from blood. Source of these receptors: a woman between 18 and 29 years old in good health.

This clonotype was seen a few times. The J gene is TRBJ1-1, the V gene TRBV12-3 or TRBV12-4; D gene unclear. CDR3 size: 11 residues. V gave up 6 bases and J gave up 10 bases, with 12 bases separating them. The CDR3 reads CASSVGPGAFF. CDR3 DNA sequence: TGTGCCAGCAGCGTCGGCCCGGGAGCTTTCTTT.

This clonotype turned up a few times. This chain uses TRBV12-3 or TRBV12-4 with TRBJ1-2; weak D call: TRBD1 (6 bases). Trimming took 5 bases from V and 5 from J, leaving 12 bases between them. The CDR3 is 13 residues long. The CDR3 loop reads CASSPSDSYGYTF. Written as DNA, the CDR3 is TGTGCCAGCAGTCCCTCGGACAGTTATGGCTACACCTTC.

This clonotype has just a few counts. The chain links TRBV10-3 to TRBJ2-7; D is perhaps TRBD1 or TRBD2 (5 bases each). The CDR3 is 13 amino acids. Germline CDR1 ENHRY, CDR2 SYGVKD. Trimming cost V 8 bases and J 3 bases, with 14 bases left between them. The CDR3 is CAIGDVRDYEQYF. In DNA, the CDR3 is TGTGCCATCGGGGACGTGAGAGACTACGAGCAGTACTTC.

CDR3 bases: TGTGCCAGCAGTTTATCCTTAGGAGTGGGACAAAACTATGGCTACACCTTC. It codes for CASSLSLGVGQNYGYTF. This chain links TRBV27 with TRBJ1-2, with D perhaps matching TRBD1 (6 bases). Germline assignment: CDR1 MNHEY and CDR2 SMNVEV (reference sequence). V was shortened by 0 bases and J by 2 bases, with 16 bases between the two germline ends. The CDR3 has 17 residues.

V usage is TRBV5-5 and J usage is TRBJ2-1; the match to TRBD2 covers 11 bases. Trimming took 4 bases from V and 6 from J; bases not matched to a gene: 3. This CDR3 comprises 14 residues. Per germline, CDR1 SGHKS and CDR2 YYEKEE (reference sequence). This chain's CDR3 is CASSQTSGSNEQFF. The CDR3 DNA reads as TGTGCCAGCAGCCAAACTAGCGGGAGCAATGAGCAGTTCTTC.

In this sample, this clonotype turned up a few times. The V call is TRBV29-1, the J call TRBJ2-7; 7 bases are a match to TRBD1. Germline V gene lookup returns CDR1 SQVTM and CDR2 ANQGSEA. V gave up 3 bases and J gave up 0 bases; unmatched junction bases: 2. The CDR3 contains 13 residues. The CDR3 nucleotides read TGCAGCGTTGACGAGGGGGCCTCCTACGAGCAGTACTTC. Translated: CSVDEGASYEQYF.

The chain is built from TRBV27 and TRBJ2-1; 7 bases are a match to TRBD2. After removal of 7 bases from V and 7 bases from J, the junction contained 10 bases not matched to a gene. The CDR3 runs 14 residues. Looked up from germline, CDR1 is MNHEY and CDR2 is SMNVEV (reference sequence). DNA of the CDR3: TGTGCCAGCACCCCTGGTTCGGGAGGAAATGAGCAGTTCTTC. Translating gives CASTPGSGGNEQFF.

This clonotype was seen only a few times. This chain connects TRBV7-9 to TRBJ1-1, with a tentative D call TRBD1 (5 bases). Trimming pared 5 bases from V and 4 bases from J, leaving 17 bases between. The V gene's germline CDR1 is SEHNR and CDR2 FQNEAQ (reference sequence). CDR3 length: 15 residues. The CDR3 nucleotides are TGTGCCAGCAGCCAACCAAGGGGCGGGAGCACTGAAGCTTTCTTT. Its protein product is CASSQPRGGSTEAFF.

This chain links TRBV6-1 with TRBJ2-3; 8 positions match TRBD1. CDR1 is MNHNS, CDR2 SASEGT, per germline. With V trimmed by 5 bases and J by 3 bases, 10 bases remained unmatched. The CDR3 covers 16 residues. The CDR3 loop is CASSLTGEGETDTQYF. The CDR3 DNA is TGTGCCAGCAGTCTGACAGGGGAAGGAGAGACAGATACGCAGTATTTT.

The CDR3 sequence is CASSFRGVSGRGETQYF. The CDR3 DNA is TGTGCCAGCAGCTTCCGCGGTGTTAGCGGGAGGGGAGAGACCCAGTACTTC. This chain connects TRBV7-6 to TRBJ2-5, with TRBD2 matching over 11 bases. J gave up 4 bases and V 3 bases, and 10 bases lay outside the gene matches. Germline-derived CDR1 and CDR2 are SGHVS and FNYEAQ. The CDR3 is 17 residues long.

This clonotype has at least ten counts. This sequence joins TRBV6-4 and TRBJ1-1; TRBD1 might be the D (6 bases). CDR3 size: 14 residues. Trimming shortened V by 2 bases and J by 3 bases, and 10 bases separated the two germline ends. Per germline, CDR1 MRHNA and CDR2 SNTAGT. DNA for the CDR3: TGTGCCAGCAGTGACCCAGGGGCGCACACTGAAGCTTTCTTT. As protein: CASSDPGAHTEAFF.

The genes are TRBV9 and TRBJ2-5; no definite D call. The germline V gene encodes CDR1 SGDLS and CDR2 YYNGEE. V was cut by 0 bases and J by 5 bases, with 14 bases left in between. CDR3 length: 15 residues. Written as DNA, the CDR3 is TGTGCCAGCAGCGTAGAAGGTGGGAACGGGGAGACCCAGTACTTC. Protein: CASSVEGGNGETQYF.

In its sample, this clonotype was seen a few times. This chain connects TRBV20-1 to TRBJ2-1; TRBD2 matches 12 bases. The CDR3 consists of 17 residues. Looked up from germline, CDR1 is DFQATT and CDR2 is SNEGSKA (reference sequence). V shed 1 base, J shed 4 bases, and the junction held 8 bases outside the gene matches. CDR3 sequence (DNA): TGCAGTGCTAGAGGTCCGCAACTAGCGGGAGGATACAATGAGCAGTTCTTC. It is translated as CSARGPQLAGGYNEQFF.

The V gene is TRBV18, the J gene TRBJ2-7; tentative D call: TRBD1 (5 bases). In germline, CDR1 is KGHSH, CDR2 LQKENI. V was trimmed by 3 bases and J by 6 bases, leaving 12 bases between them. The CDR3 runs to 13 residues. Written as DNA, the CDR3 is TGTGCCAGCTCACCCGTGGGGCCGGGCGAGCAGTACTTC. Its protein is CASSPVGPGEQYF.

The sample holds a few counts of this clonotype. V is TRBV12-3 or TRBV12-4 and J is TRBJ2-1; no clear D. This CDR3 region has 11 residues. The V end was cut by 6 bases, the J end by 9 bases, with 9 bases between. The chain's CDR3 is CASSYEREQFF. The CDR3 DNA reads as TGTGCCAGCAGCTATGAACGTGAGCAGTTCTTC.

This clonotype was seen more than once but under ten times. The chain links TRBV3-1 to TRBJ2-5; a weak D match, TRBD2 (6 bases). Germline CDR1 reads LGHDT; CDR2 reads YNNKEL (reference sequence). This CDR3 is 14 amino acids long. V shed 4 bases and J shed 4 bases, with 13 bases lying between them. In nucleotides, the CDR3 is TGTGCCAGCAGCCCCCGTGGGAGGTTAGAGACCCAGTACTTC. It translates to CASSPRGRLETQYF.

This chain connects TRBV29-1 to TRBJ2-6; a possible D gene is TRBD2 (6 bases). V was cut by 3 bases and J by 4 bases, with 10 bases left in between. The CDR3 loop spans 14 amino acids. The V gene's germline CDR1 is SQVTM and CDR2 ANQGSEA. The DNA for the CDR3 is TGCAGCGTTGATGGGGGGAGCGGGGCCAACGTCCTGACTTTC. Translating gives CSVDGGSGANVLTF.

The rearrangement uses TRBV20-1 and TRBJ2-2, with D possibly matching TRBD2 (5 bases). The CDR3 consists of 15 residues. CDR1 and CDR2 from the germline V gene are DFQATT and SNEGSKA (reference sequence). Trimming removed 0 bases from V and 6 bases from J, with 14 bases in between. In DNA, the CDR3 is TGCAGTGCTAGAGATCGGGGAGTAATCGCCGGGGAGCTGTTTTTT. Amino acid sequence: CSARDRGVIAGELFF.

This clonotype was counted between two and nine times. The chain has TRBV11-3 and TRBJ2-3, with a possible D match to TRBD2 (6 bases). Germline V gene sequence: CDR1 SGHNT, CDR2 YENEEA. Trimming cost V 5 bases and J 2 bases, with 17 bases left between them. This CDR3 contains 16 residues. CDR3 amino acids: CASSLRDSPATDTQYF. CDR3 in DNA: TGTGCCAGCAGCCTCCGGGACTCTCCTGCCACAGATACGCAGTATTTT.

The V and J genes are TRBV2 and TRBJ1-2, with D unclear. Germline V lookup: CDR1 SNHLY, CDR2 FYNNEI. The CDR3 is 13 residues long. Between the trimmed V and J ends, which lost 4 bases and 2 bases, there was a span of 8 bases. The CDR3 DNA reads as TGTGCCAGCAGTGGAAGGAGAAACTATGGCTACACCTTC. Its protein is CASSGRRNYGYTF.

The chain recombines TRBV10-3 with TRBJ1-6; 7 bases align to TRBD1. The CDR3 covers 15 residues. V trimming: 6 bases; J trimming: 5 bases; junction bases outside the gene matches: 7. The germline V gene encodes CDR1 ENHRY and CDR2 SYGVKD. In DNA, the CDR3 is TGTGCCATCAGAACCGGGACAGAAGATAATTCACCCCTCCACTTT. Translation gives CAIRTGTEDNSPLHF.